This record covers a single T cell receptor (beta chain). Since a much larger clone is just one base distant, this may be a read error. The sample is drawn from a study of T-cell memory formation after mild COVID-19. Germline assignment: CDR1 SGHRS and CDR2 YFSETQ. Trimming removed 4 bases from V and 0 bases from J, with 10 bases in between. The CDR3 spans 14 residues. One entry per CDR3 protein results from TCRdb running MiXCR on the 5' RACE reads. The sample carries hundreds of thousands of distinct CDR3 sequences, 15% recorded once. The TCR was taken from a man in his late teens or twenties who had mild COVID-19 (a few samples of this study predate the infection). Cell type and time point are not known. Input material: PBMCs or a T cell subset sorted from them (not recorded which). The chain couples TRBV5-1 to TRBJ2-5, with D possibly TRBD2 on 5 matching bases. The CDR3 DNA reads TGCGCCAGCAGCCCACGGGGTAACCAAGAGACCCAGTACTTC. Translating gives CASSPRGNQETQYF.